The entry that follows covers one T cell receptor beta chain sequence. Time point meaning: naive CD8 control sorted from an acute-time-point sample. Montreal Hepatitis C Cohort donors who inject drugs were seen every 3 months. The data were taken from a study of CD8 T cells in acute hepatitis C reinfection. Study overall: CD8+ T cells specific for HCV NS3-1073 were sequenced.

Produced via immunoSEQ multiplex PCR; TCRdb's table is partial and in-frame only. Among 30,000 to 45,000 clones listed, approximately 83% were seen once. This receptor was taken from a woman under 30 who spontaneously cleared hepatitis C infection. Sequenced material: naive CD8+ T cells from PBMCs.

CDR3 residues: CASSFAQDTEAFF. CDR3 in DNA: TGTGCCAGCAGTTTTGCTCAGGACACTGAAGCTTTCTTT. This chain links TRBV27 with TRBJ1-1, with D uncertain. This CDR3 spans 13 amino acids. Germline-derived CDR1 and CDR2 are MNHEY and SMNVEV (reference sequence). The germline V and J ends were trimmed by 3 bases and 3 bases, with 8 bases remaining between them.